The present TCR beta chain was sequenced within a study of beta chain features in type 1 diabetes. Expressed TCRB transcripts were sequenced, since all the RNA that had been isolated was reverse transcribed. This table comes from immunoSEQ multiplex PCR, and its TCRdb copy is limited to in-frame clones, with some not included. The sample gives hundreds of thousands of clones, roughly an eighth of which show up once; nearly 0.04% is in the top ten. Study-wide results and caveats: Type 1 diabetes patients had fewer VDJ junction insertions and more deletions. Moderate yet significant TCRB CDR3 shortening was seen in Type 1 diabetes patients in all four CD4+ subsets.

The CDR3 sequence is 14 residues long. The ends were cut back, 0 bases at V and 3 bases at J, with 11 bases in the middle. The germline V gene has CDR1 SQVTM and CDR2 ANQGSEA. About this clone: The antigen is not known.

The V call is TRBV29-1, the J call TRBJ1-1; D gene unclear. This receptor was taken from a man aged 18 to 30 with type 1 diabetes. Sequences were obtained from naive CD4+ T cells from blood. The CDR3 nucleotides read TGCAGCGTTGAAGATCTAGGTAGGCACACTGAAGCTTTCTTT. Amino acid sequence: CSVEDLGRHTEAFF. Full variable domain (missing parts from reference TRBV29-1 and TRBJ1-1): SAVISQKPSRDICQRGTSLTIQCQVDSQVTMMFWYRQQPGQSLTLIATANQGSEATYESGFVIDKFPISRPNLTFSTLTVSNMSPEDSSIYLCSVEDLGRHTEAFFGQGTRLTVV.